This is a list of T cell receptor beta chains from one sample in a study of cytomegalovirus exposure and HLA in healthy donors. Produced via immunoSEQ multiplex PCR; TCRdb's table is partial and in-frame only. The table shows roughly 120,000 clones, with over 65% occurring only once. The sequenced sample consisted of PBMCs. The receptor set was obtained from a young man in good health and CMV-seropositive. Each CDR3 is given with its conserved first and last residue. The D gene is left open where the match is weak. Size is stated for part of the rows, as once, few or many counts, or as a class when the clone is expanded.

>TRBV4-1|TRBD1|TRBJ1-6|.
CASSQVGTGNSPLHF
TGCGCCAGCAGCCAAGTAGGGACAGGGAATTCACCCCTCCACTTT
>TRBV28|.|TRBJ2-1|.
CASSPSGGTGNEQFF
TGTGCCAGCAGTCCATCAGGGGGGACGGGCAATGAGCAGTTCTTC
>TRBV19|.|TRBJ2-7|.
CATQQVGHTHEQYF
TGTGCCACCCAGCAAGTAGGACATACCCACGAGCAGTACTTC
>TRBV5-4|TRBD1|TRBJ1-2|.
CASWGQGEGYYGYTF
TGTGCCAGCTGGGGACAGGGGGAGGGCTACTACGGCTACACCTTC
>TRBV5-6|.|TRBJ2-5|.
CASSFLGGLKETQYF
TGTGCCAGCAGCTTCCTCGGGGGTCTGAAAGAGACCCAGTACTTC
>TRBV5-1|TRBD1|TRBJ2-7|.
CASSPGTAYEQYF
TGCGCCAGCAGCCCCGGGACAGCCTACGAGCAGTACTTC
>TRBV10-2|TRBD2|TRBJ2-1|.
CASSDPSEERGGNEQFF
TGCGCCAGCAGTGACCCCTCGGAGGAGCGGGGAGGAAATGAGCAGTTCTTC
>TRBV27|TRBD2|TRBJ2-7|.
CASSFFSGGRPYEQYF
TGTGCCAGCAGTTTTTTTAGCGGGGGCCGGCCATACGAGCAGTACTTC
>TRBV14|.|TRBJ2-7|.
CASSQDSSYEQYF
TGTGCCAGCAGCCAAGACAGCTCCTACGAGCAGTACTTC
>TRBV7-8|.|TRBJ1-6|.
CASSSNPNSPLHF
TGTGCCAGCAGCTCTAACCCCAATTCACCCCTCCACTTT
>TRBV11-1|TRBD2|TRBJ2-3|few
CASSQGLAGGYSTDTQYF
TGTGCCAGCAGCCAAGGACTAGCGGGGGGTTATAGCACAGATACGCAGTATTTT
>TRBV27|TRBD2|TRBJ2-4|.
CASSLSGGSQHIQYF
TGTGCCAGCAGTTTAAGCGGGGGGTCCCAACACATTCAGTACTTC
>TRBV5-1|TRBD1|TRBJ2-7|.
CASSQGTGGQYF
TGCGCCAGCAGCCAGGGGACAGGAGGGCAGTACTTC
>TRBV5-1|.|TRBJ1-3|.
CASSLAAPSSGNTIYF
TGCGCCAGCAGCTTGGCCGCGCCGAGCTCTGGAAACACCATATATTTT
>TRBV4-3|.|TRBJ2-2|.
CASSRRSEGADTGELFF
TGCGCCAGCAGCCGGAGGTCGGAGGGGGCCGACACCGGGGAGCTGTTTTTT
>TRBV19|.|TRBJ1-1|.
CASISGGAAEAFF
TGTGCCAGTATATCGGGGGGGGCTGCCGAAGCTTTCTTT
>TRBV2|.|TRBJ2-1|.
CASKGGTAYNEQFF
TGTGCCTCCAAGGGGGGGACGGCCTACAATGAGCAGTTCTTC
>TRBV4-3|.|TRBJ2-7|.
CASSRDMGHEQYF
TGCGCCAGCAGCCGGGACATGGGCCACGAGCAGTACTTC
>TRBV7-9|TRBD1|TRBJ2-1|few
CASSLFVGQGATEQFF
TGTGCCAGCAGCTTATTTGTGGGACAGGGGGCTACTGAGCAGTTCTTC
>TRBV6-5|.|TRBJ1-1|once
CASSFSTNTEAFF
TGTGCCAGCAGTTTCTCGACTAACACTGAAGCTTTCTTT
>TRBV5-1|.|TRBJ2-5|once
CASSPRDNQETQYF
TGCGCCAGCAGCCCCCGGGACAATCAAGAGACCCAGTACTTC
>TRBV5-6|.|TRBJ1-2|.
CASSLMSGYYGYTF
TGTGCCAGCAGCTTGATGTCAGGGTACTATGGCTACACCTTC
>TRBV7-9|TRBD2|TRBJ2-7|.
CASSFETSYEQYF
TGTGCCAGCAGCTTTGAGACTAGCTATGAGCAGTACTTC
>TRBV5-1|TRBD1|TRBJ2-7|few
CASSSTGAPSYEQYF
TGCGCCAGCAGTAGTACAGGGGCCCCTTCCTACGAGCAGTACTTC
>TRBV28|TRBD1|TRBJ2-7|.
CASSFPRQGVYNEQYF
TGTGCCAGCAGTTTTCCGAGACAGGGGGTGTACAACGAGCAGTACTTC
>TRBV5-1|TRBD2|TRBJ2-1|.
CASSLAAGGTFNEQFF
TGCGCCAGCAGCTTGGCGGCGGGAGGCACTTTCAATGAGCAGTTCTTC
>TRBV28|.|TRBJ2-3|few
CASSLSASGTDTQYF
TGTGCCAGCAGTTTATCCGCTAGCGGCACAGATACGCAGTATTTT
>TRBV7-2|.|TRBJ1-1|.
CASSLKATEAFF
TGTGCCAGCAGCTTAAAAGCCACTGAAGCTTTCTTT
>TRBV7-6|.|TRBJ2-5|.
CASRELAPLTETQYF
TGTGCCAGCAGAGAACTAGCCCCCCTGACAGAGACCCAGTACTTC